This T cell receptor (beta chain) was observed in a study of vaccination and CD4 T cells after COVID-19. On this clonotype itself: The antigen remains unidentified.

CDR3 length: 12 amino acids. Germline V lookup: CDR1 ENHRY, CDR2 SYGVKD. Trimming at V came to 6 bases and at J to 4 bases, leaving 2 bases not matched to a gene. As to treatment: approximately 9-day PBMC culture with coronavirus spike peptide pools or control peptides (ViraFEST assay). CD4+ T cells that came from the unexposed donor were collected before the COVID-19 pandemic (2011-2018). Study outcomes and limitations: Spike mono-reactivity held for 304 of 307 vaccine-specific clones in convalescent patients.

An Oncomine TCR Beta short-read assay was used to sequence the DNA from cultured CD4+ T cells. TCRdb passed the PCR reads through MiXCR, listing each CDR3 protein once. The sample lists about 4,900 distinct CDR3 sequences; 28% were seen once. The sequence came from a human donor in good health. Sequenced sample: CD4+ T cells from blood, cultured in vitro. The V call is TRBV10-3, the J call TRBJ2-7, with 8 bases identical to TRBD1. The CDR3 DNA follows: TGTGCCATCAGCAGGGACAGGTACGAGCAGTACTTC. As protein: CAISRDRYEQYF.